A single sample gave rise to the 6 T cell receptor beta chains below, sequenced in a study of cytomegalovirus exposure and HLA in healthy donors. PCR primers comprised 60 Vbeta and 13 Jbeta primers. Sequencing was performed with immunoSEQ multiplex PCR; in TCRdb, only in-frame clones are kept and a portion is missing. The sample holds around 99,000 clones, roughly 67% seen once. What was sequenced was PBMCs. Receptors were obtained from a man aged 35-49 years in good health and CMV-seronegative.

The chain joins TRBV19 to TRBJ2-5; maybe TRBD1 (5 bases). Germline assignment: CDR1 LNHDA and CDR2 SQIVND (reference sequence). Trimming pared 0 bases from V and 7 bases from J, leaving 12 bases between. This CDR3 contains 14 residues. CDR3 sequence (DNA): TGTGCCAGTAGTATAGATAGTGGGGCAGGGACCCAGTACTTC. Amino acid sequence: CASSIDSGAGTQYF.

On this clone itself: This CDR3 is also generated by other DNA sequences in the sample. The chain is built from TRBV28 and TRBJ2-5; 8 positions match TRBD1. CDR1 and CDR2 from the germline V gene are MDHEN and SYDVKM. This CDR3 comprises 13 residues. V shed 5 bases, J shed 3 bases, and the junction held 2 bases outside the gene matches. The CDR3 spells CASSPDREETQYF. In DNA form, the CDR3 reads TGTGCCAGCAGTCCGGACAGGGAAGAGACCCAGTACTTC. Using reference TRBV28 and TRBJ2-5 for the parts outside the CDR3, the full variable domain is DVKVTQSSRYLVKRTGEKVFLECVQDMDHENMFWYRQDPGLGLRLIYFSYDVKMKEKGDIPEGYSVSREKKERFSLILESASTNQTSMYLCASSPDREETQYFGPGTRLLVL.

The CDR3 bases are TGTGCCAGCAGCCCAGAGGGCAGAGCTAACTATGGCTACACCTTC. Translated: CASSPEGRANYGYTF. The gene calls are TRBV5-4 and TRBJ1-2, with no clear D. The germline V gene encodes CDR1 SGHNT and CDR2 YYREEE (reference sequence). This CDR3 is built from 15 residues. V was pared by 4 bases and J by 0 bases, with 13 bases between.

A few counts support this clone. The chain carries TRBV4-2 and TRBJ2-5, with D uncertain. Germline CDR1 LGHNA, CDR2 YNFKEQ. This CDR3 has 14 amino acids. Trimming removed 0 bases at V and 4 bases at J, with 9 bases between. The CDR3 DNA sequence: TGTGCCAGCAGCCAAGATCTTGCGAGAGAGACCCAGTACTTC. Translated: CASSQDLARETQYF.

Remarks on this clone: An end of the junction does not agree with germline; a read error may underlie this. The chain links TRBV2 to TRBJ2-7; perhaps TRBD2 as D (7 bases). The CDR3 extends over 14 amino acids. Per germline, CDR1 SNHLY and CDR2 FYNNEI. CDR3 region: CVSSEGRGPYEQYF. The CDR3, as DNA: TGTGTCAGCAGTGAAGGGCGGGGGCCCTACGAGCAGTACTTC.

The chain uses TRBV28 and TRBJ1-2, with D perhaps TRBD1 (5 bases). Between the trimmed V and J ends, which lost 8 bases and 8 bases, there was a span of 18 bases. This CDR3 region has 13 residues. The germline CDR1 and CDR2 sequences are MDHEN and SYDVKM. CDR3 sequence: CASRRDLLSGYTF. The DNA of the CDR3 is TGTGCCAGCCGCCGGGACTTACTATCCGGCTACACCTTC.